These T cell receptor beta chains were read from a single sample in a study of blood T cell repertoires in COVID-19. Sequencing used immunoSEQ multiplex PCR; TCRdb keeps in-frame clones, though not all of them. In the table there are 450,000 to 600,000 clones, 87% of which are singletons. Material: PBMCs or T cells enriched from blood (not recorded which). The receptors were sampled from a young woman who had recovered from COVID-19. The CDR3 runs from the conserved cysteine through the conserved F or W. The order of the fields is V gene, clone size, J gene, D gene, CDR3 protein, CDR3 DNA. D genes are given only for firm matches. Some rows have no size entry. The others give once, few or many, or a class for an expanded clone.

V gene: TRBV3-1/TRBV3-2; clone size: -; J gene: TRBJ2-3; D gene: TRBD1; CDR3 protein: CASSQASTGGRDTQYF; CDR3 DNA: TGTGCCAGCAGCCAAGCGTCGACAGGGGGCAGAGATACGCAGTATTTT
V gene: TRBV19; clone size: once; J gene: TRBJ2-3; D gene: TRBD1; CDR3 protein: CASSRTGTGADTQYF; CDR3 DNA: TGTGCCAGTAGCCGCACGGGGACAGGGGCAGATACGCAGTATTTT
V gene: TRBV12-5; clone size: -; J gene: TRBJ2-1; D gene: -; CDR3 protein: CASATPSQEQFF; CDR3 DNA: TGTGCTAGTGCCACCCCGTCCCAGGAGCAGTTCTTC
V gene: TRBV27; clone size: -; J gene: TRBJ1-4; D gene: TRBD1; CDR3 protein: CASSGARTGRHEKLFF; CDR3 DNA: TGTGCCAGCAGTGGGGCCCGGACAGGCAGACATGAAAAACTGTTTTTT
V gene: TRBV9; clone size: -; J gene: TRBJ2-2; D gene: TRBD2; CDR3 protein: CASSVIAGGRELFF; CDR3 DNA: TGTGCCAGCAGCGTAATCGCGGGGGGCCGGGAGCTGTTTTTT
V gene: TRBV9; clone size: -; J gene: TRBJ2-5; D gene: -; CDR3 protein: CASSLVDSPGTQYF; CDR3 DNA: TGTGCCAGCAGCCTAGTAGACTCGCCGGGGACCCAGTACTTC
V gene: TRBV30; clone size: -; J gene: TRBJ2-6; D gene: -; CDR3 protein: CAWSADLAGANVLTF; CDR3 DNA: TGTGCCTGGAGTGCTGACTTAGCTGGGGCCAACGTCCTGACTTTC
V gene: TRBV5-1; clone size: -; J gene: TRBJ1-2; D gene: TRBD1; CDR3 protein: CASSQEGAEGYTF; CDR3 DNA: TGCGCCAGCAGCCAAGAGGGGGCGGAAGGCTACACCTTC
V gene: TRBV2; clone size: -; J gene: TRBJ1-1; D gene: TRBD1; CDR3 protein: CASRPAQGDTEAFF; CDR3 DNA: TGTGCCAGCAGACCGGCGCAGGGGGACACTGAAGCTTTCTTT
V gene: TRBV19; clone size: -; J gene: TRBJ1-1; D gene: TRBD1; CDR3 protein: CASSITVAGQGSTEAFF; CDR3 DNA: TGTGCCAGTAGTATCACAGTAGCGGGACAGGGGTCCACTGAAGCTTTCTTT
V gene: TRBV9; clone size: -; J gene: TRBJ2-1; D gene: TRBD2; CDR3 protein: CASSVRPTSGGFPRLSVDEQFF; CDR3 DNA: TGTGCCAGCAGCGTACGCCCGACTAGCGGGGGGTTCCCTCGCCTCTCGGTGGATGAGCAGTTCTTC
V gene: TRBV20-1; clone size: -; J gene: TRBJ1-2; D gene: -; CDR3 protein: CSASLGAVDGFPGYTF; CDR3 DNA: TGCAGTGCTAGTTTGGGGGCAGTAGATGGGTTCCCGGGCTACACCTTC
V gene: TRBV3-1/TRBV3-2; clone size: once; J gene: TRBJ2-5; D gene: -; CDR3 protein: CASSHGSFRETQYF; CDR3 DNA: TGTGCCAGCAGCCATGGGAGTTTTAGGGAGACCCAGTACTTC
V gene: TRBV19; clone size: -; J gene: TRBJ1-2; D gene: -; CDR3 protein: CATSETGPGYGYTF; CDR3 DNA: TGTGCCACTAGCGAAACCGGCCCGGGGTATGGCTACACCTTC
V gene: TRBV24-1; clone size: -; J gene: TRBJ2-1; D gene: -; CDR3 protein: CATSDAGGTESEQFF; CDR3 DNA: TGTGCCACCAGTGACGCAGGGGGGACGGAGAGCGAGCAGTTCTTC
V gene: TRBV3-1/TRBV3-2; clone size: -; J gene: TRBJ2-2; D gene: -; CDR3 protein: CASSHSLDPGELFF; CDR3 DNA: TGTGCCAGCAGCCACTCTCTAGATCCCGGGGAGCTGTTTTTT
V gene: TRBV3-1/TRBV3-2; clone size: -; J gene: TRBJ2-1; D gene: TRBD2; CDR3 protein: CASSPPGLAGGLDEQFF; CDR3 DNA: TGTGCCAGCAGCCCTCCAGGACTAGCGGGGGGGCTTGATGAGCAGTTCTTC
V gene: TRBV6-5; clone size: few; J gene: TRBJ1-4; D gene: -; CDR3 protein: CASRGGGGAGEKLFF; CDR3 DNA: TGTGCCAGCAGGGGGGGAGGAGGTGCTGGGGAAAAACTGTTTTTT
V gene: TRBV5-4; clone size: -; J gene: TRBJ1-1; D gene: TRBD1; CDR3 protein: CASSLTGGTEAFF; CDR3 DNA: TGTGCCAGCAGCCTAACAGGGGGAACTGAAGCTTTCTTT
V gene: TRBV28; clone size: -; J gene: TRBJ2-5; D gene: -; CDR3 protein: CASSVPGRETQYF; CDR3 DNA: TGTGCCAGCAGCGTTCCCGGGAGAGAGACCCAGTACTTC
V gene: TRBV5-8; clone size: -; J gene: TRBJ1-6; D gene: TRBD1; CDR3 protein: CASSFRGSGNSPLHF; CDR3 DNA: TGTGCCAGCAGCTTCAGGGGGTCCGGTAATTCACCCCTCCACTTT
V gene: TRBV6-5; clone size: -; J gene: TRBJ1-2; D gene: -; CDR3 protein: CASSYTGGGGYTF; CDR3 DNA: TGTGCCAGCAGTTATACCGGGGGGGGTGGCTACACCTTC
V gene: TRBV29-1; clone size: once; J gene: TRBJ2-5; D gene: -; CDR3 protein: CSVDRVGETQYF; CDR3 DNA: TGCAGCGTTGACAGGGTCGGAGAGACCCAGTACTTC
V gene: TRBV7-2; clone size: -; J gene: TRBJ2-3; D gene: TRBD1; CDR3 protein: CASSRDRGRTDTQYF; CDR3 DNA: TGTGCCAGCAGCCGGGACAGGGGGAGGACAGATACGCAGTATTTT